Listed below are T cell receptor beta chains from one sample, sequenced in a study of blood T cell repertoires in COVID-19. Assay used: immunoSEQ multiplex PCR; TCRdb lists only in-frame clones, some missing. Of tens of thousands of clones listed, about 86% were seen once; the top ten hold less than 1.5%. Source material: peripheral blood. The source is a man aged 40-55 years with acute or convalescent COVID-19. Both conserved end residues are part of each CDR3. D genes are given only for firm matches. Size tells how often a clone was seen (once, few, many) or the class of an expanded clone, and some rows leave it out.

>TRBV11-3|.|.|TRBJ1-3
CASSWTLDSGNTIYF
TGTGCCAGCAGCTGGACACTGGACTCTGGAAACACCATATATTTT
>TRBV7-8|few|.|TRBJ2-3
CASSTITGLADTQYF
TGTGCCAGCAGCACAATAACAGGGTTAGCAGATACGCAGTATTTT
>TRBV9|.|.|TRBJ1-3
CASSVKAGYSGNTIYF
TGTGCCAGCAGCGTAAAGGCCGGGTACTCTGGAAACACCATATATTTT
>TRBV19|.|.|TRBJ1-5
CASSIGSGNQPQHF
TGTGCCAGTAGTATAGGATCGGGAAATCAGCCCCAGCATTTT
>TRBV11-3|.|.|TRBJ2-7
CASSLDLGSPYEQYF
TGTGCCAGCAGCTTAGATCTGGGCAGCCCCTACGAGCAGTACTTC
>TRBV19|.|.|TRBJ1-2
CASSSRRGEGDGYTF
TGTGCCAGCTCCTCTCGAAGGGGGGAGGGTGATGGCTACACCTTC
>TRBV7-9|once|TRBD1|TRBJ2-2
CASSTDRGINTGELFF
TGTGCCAGCAGCACCGACAGGGGGATTAACACCGGGGAGCTGTTTTTT
>TRBV2|.|.|TRBJ1-6
CASSVGWGLNSPLHF
TGTGCCAGCAGTGTAGGATGGGGACTAAATTCACCCCTCCACTTT
>TRBV11-3|.|.|TRBJ2-3
CASSLAELLTDTQYF
TGTGCCAGCAGCTTAGCCGAACTCCTCACAGATACGCAGTATTTT
>TRBV25-1|.|TRBD1|TRBJ2-7
CASSEGARYEQYF
TGTGCCAGCAGCGAGGGGGCTCGGTACGAGCAGTACTTC
>TRBV6-5|.|TRBD1|TRBJ1-1
CASSRQGVNTEAFF
TGTGCCAGCAGTCGTCAGGGGGTGAACACTGAAGCTTTCTTT
>TRBV6-5|.|.|TRBJ2-3
CATLQGGPTDTQYF
TGTGCCACCCTACAGGGGGGGCCCACAGATACGCAGTATTTT
>TRBV6-1|.|TRBD1|TRBJ1-2
CASSGDTDRGLLNGYTF
TGTGCCAGCAGTGGGGATACGGACAGGGGGCTTCTGAATGGCTACACCTTC
>TRBV7-2|.|TRBD2|TRBJ2-5
CASSSGLDRETQYF
TGTGCCAGCAGCTCTGGACTAGATCGAGAGACCCAGTACTTC
>TRBV19|once|.|TRBJ1-5
CASTRLGASQPQHF
TGTGCCAGTACCCGTCTGGGGGCGAGTCAGCCCCAGCATTTT
>TRBV30|.|.|TRBJ1-1
CAWSVLRNTEAFF
TGTGCCTGGAGTGTCTTGAGGAACACTGAAGCTTTCTTT
>TRBV29-1|.|TRBD2|TRBJ2-5
CSVGARGVGTQYF
TGCAGCGTTGGAGCCCGGGGGGTTGGGACCCAGTACTTC
>TRBV29-1|.|TRBD1|TRBJ2-6
CSVEMGTGVRSGANVLTF
TGCAGCGTTGAGATGGGGACAGGGGTCCGCTCTGGGGCCAACGTCCTGACTTTC